The TCR beta chain described here comes from a study of blood T cell repertoires in COVID-19. Study-level information: The United States, Italy and Spain were the sources of the acute and convalescent COVID-19 samples.

As processed by the authors: Nucleated cell counts were estimated from reference gene primer amplification. Profiling relied on immunoSEQ multiplex PCR, and the TCRdb table lists in-frame clones only, not all of them. V and J calls and clone size follow that table, whereas D and trimming were derived from the DNA. The sample contains 200,000 to 250,000 clones, 75% to 90% of which appear only once. Sequencing was done on a sample of peripheral blood. The TCR was taken from a woman between 25 and 40 years old who had recovered from COVID-19.

The CDR3 spells CASSAGGGDTQYF. The CDR3 DNA reads TGTGCCAGCTCGGCGGGGGGTGGAGATACGCAGTATTTT. The gene calls are TRBV5-6 and TRBJ2-3; 8 nucleotides line up with TRBD2. There are 13 residues in the CDR3. Trimming at V came to 7 bases and at J to 5 bases, leaving 6 bases not matched to a gene. Germline V gene data show CDR1 as SGHDT and CDR2 as YYEEEE.